This T cell receptor (beta chain) was identified in a study of response to subunit inactivated influenza vaccine. TCRdb called the RT-PCR reads again in MiXCR, with one record for every CDR3 protein. The sample has 600,000 to 850,000 distinct CDR3 sequences; about 14% are singletons. There are a few counts of this clonotype. The target antigen is unknown. Study-level findings and limits: With each seasonal influenza vaccination, the authors suggested, few new T cells are recruited.

This specimen consisted of PBMCs from blood, obtained around two weeks before vaccination. This TCR was recovered from a man aged 45-65 years who received an inactivated influenza vaccine.

This chain's CDR3 is CASNEPGTGLFGYTF. As DNA, the CDR3 is TGTGCCAGTAACGAACCCGGGACAGGCCTCTTTGGCTACACCTTC. The genes are TRBV28 and TRBJ1-2, with TRBD1 matching 8 bases. CDR1 is MDHEN, CDR2 SYDVKM, per germline. Trimming at V came to 9 bases and at J to 7 bases, leaving 16 bases not matched to a gene. The CDR3 is 15 residues long.